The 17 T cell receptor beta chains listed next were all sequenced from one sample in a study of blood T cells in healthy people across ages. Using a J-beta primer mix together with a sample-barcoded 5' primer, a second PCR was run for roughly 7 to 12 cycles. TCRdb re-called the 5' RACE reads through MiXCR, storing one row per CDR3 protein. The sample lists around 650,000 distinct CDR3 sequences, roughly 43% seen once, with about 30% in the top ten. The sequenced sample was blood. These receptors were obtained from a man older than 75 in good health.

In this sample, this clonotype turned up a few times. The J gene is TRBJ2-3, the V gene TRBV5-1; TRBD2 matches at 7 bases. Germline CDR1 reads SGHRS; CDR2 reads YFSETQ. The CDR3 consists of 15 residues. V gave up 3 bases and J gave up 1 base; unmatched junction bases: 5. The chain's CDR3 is CASSSGGIRTDTQYF. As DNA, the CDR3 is TGCGCCAGCAGCTCGGGAGGAATTCGCACAGATACGCAGTATTTT.

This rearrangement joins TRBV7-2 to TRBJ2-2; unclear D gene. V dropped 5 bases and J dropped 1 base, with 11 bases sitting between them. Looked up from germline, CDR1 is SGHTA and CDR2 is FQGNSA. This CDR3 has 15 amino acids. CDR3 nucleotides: TGTGCCAGCAGCCCCTTGCCCCTGAACACCGGGGAGCTGTTTTTT. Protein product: CASSPLPLNTGELFF.

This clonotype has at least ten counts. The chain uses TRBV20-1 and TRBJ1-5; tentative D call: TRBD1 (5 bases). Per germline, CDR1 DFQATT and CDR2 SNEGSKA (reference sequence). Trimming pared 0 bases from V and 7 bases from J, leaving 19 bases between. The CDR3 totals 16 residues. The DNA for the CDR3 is TGCAGTGCTAGAGATCAGGTAGGGCAGGGACGCCAGCCCCAGCATTTT. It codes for CSARDQVGQGRQPQHF.

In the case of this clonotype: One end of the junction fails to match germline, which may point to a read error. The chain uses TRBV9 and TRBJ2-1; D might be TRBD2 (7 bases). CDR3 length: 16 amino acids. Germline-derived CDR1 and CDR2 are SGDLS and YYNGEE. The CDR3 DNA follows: TGTGCCGGCAGCGTTGGGGGGGCCCTGACCTACAATGAGCAGTTCTTC. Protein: CAGSVGGALTYNEQFF.

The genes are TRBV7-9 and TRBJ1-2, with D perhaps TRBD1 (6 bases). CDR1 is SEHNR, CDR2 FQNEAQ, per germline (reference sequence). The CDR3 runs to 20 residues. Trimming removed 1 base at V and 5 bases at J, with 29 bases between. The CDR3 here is CASSLGVSGTSRRQGYGYTF. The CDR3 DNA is TGTGCCAGCAGCTTAGGGGTTTCTGGGACATCTCGTCGGCAAGGGTATGGCTACACCTTC.

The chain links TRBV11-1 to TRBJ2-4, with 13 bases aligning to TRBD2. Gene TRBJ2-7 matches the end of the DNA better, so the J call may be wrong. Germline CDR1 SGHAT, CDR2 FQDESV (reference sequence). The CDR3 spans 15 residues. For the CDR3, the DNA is TGTGCCAGCAGCTCGCGGACTAGCGGGAGTTACGAGCAGTACTTC. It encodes CASSSRTSGSYEQYF.

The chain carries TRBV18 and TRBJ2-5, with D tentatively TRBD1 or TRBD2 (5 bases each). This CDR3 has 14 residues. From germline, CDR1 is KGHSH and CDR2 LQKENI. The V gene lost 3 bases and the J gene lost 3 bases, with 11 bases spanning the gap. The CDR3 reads CASSPGPAEETQYF. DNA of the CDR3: TGTGCCAGCTCACCGGGACCAGCGGAAGAGACCCAGTACTTC.

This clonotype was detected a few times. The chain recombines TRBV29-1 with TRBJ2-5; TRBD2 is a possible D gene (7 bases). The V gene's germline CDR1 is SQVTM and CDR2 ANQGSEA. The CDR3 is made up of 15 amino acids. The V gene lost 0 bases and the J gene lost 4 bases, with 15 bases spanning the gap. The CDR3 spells CSVEEMRGPGETQYF. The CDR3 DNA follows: TGCAGCGTTGAAGAGATGCGGGGGCCGGGAGAGACCCAGTACTTC.

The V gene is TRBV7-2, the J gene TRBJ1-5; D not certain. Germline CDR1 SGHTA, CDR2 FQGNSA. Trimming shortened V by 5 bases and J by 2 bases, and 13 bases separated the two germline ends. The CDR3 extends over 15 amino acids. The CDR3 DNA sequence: TGTGCCAGCAGCCCCGATCGGGAAGGCAATCAGCCCCAGCATTTT. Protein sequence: CASSPDREGNQPQHF.

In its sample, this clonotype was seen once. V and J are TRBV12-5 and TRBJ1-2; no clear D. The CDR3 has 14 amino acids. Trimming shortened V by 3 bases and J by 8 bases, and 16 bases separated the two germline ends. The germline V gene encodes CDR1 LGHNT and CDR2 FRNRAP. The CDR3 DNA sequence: TGTGCTAGTGGTTTCACGTCGGGAGTGGGCGGCTACACCTTC. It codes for CASGFTSGVGGYTF.

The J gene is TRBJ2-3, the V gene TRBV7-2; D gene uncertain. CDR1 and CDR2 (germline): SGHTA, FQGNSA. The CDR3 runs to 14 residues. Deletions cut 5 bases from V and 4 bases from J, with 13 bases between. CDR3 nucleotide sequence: TGTGCCAGCAGCCGAGACCAGGCAGCAGATACGCAGTATTTT. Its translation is CASSRDQAADTQYF.

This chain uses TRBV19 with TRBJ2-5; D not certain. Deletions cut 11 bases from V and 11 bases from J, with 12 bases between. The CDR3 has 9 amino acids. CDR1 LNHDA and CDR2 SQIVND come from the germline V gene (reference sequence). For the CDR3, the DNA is TGTGCCCTTCAATCTGAGCAGTACTTC. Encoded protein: CALQSEQYF. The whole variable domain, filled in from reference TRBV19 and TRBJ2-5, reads DGGITQSPKYLFRKEGQNVTLSCEQNLNHDAMYWYRQDPGQGLRLIYYSQIVNDFQKGDIAEGYSVSREKKESFPLTVTSAQKNPTAFYLCALQSEQYFGPGTRLLVL.

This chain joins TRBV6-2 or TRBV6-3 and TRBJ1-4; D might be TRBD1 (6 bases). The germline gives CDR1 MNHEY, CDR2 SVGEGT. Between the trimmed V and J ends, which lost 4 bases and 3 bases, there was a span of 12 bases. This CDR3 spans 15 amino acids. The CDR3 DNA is TGTGCCAGCAGTTCTCCGGGACACCCTAATGAAAAACTGTTTTTT. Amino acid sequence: CASSSPGHPNEKLFF.

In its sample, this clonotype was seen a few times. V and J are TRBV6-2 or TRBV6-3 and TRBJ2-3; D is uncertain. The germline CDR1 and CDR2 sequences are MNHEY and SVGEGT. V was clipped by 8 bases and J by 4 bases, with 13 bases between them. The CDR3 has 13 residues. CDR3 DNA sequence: TGTGCCAGCCTCCTAGGAGCCGCAGATACGCAGTATTTT. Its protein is CASLLGAADTQYF.

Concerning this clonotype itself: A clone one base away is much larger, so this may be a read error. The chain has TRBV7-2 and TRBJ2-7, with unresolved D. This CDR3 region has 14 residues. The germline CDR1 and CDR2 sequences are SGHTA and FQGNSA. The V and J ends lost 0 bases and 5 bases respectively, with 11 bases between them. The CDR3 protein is CASSLAGSGDEQYF. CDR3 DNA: TGTGCCAGCAGCTTAGCGGGTTCAGGCGACGAGCAGTACTTC.

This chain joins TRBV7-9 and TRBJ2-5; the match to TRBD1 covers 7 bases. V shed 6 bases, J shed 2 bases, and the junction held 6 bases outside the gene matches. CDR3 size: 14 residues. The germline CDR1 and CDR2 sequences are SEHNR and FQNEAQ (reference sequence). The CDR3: CASSFRGNQETQYF. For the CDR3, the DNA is TGTGCCAGCAGTTTCAGGGGGAATCAAGAGACCCAGTACTTC.

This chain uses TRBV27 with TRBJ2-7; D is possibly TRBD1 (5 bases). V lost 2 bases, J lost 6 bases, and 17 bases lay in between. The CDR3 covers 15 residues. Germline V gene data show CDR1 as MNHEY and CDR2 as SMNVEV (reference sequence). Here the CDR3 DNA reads TGTGCCAGCAGTTTAGGGGCATCTTACCGCTCCGAGCAGTACTTC. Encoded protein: CASSLGASYRSEQYF.